The 10 T cell receptor beta chains below were found in one sample sequenced in a study of regulatory T cells in long-lasting Graves disease. The time point was: newly diagnosed GD, antithyroid drugs for less than 3 months. The TCR library used RNA extracted from PBMCs. Researchers made TCR beta libraries by using iRepertoire HTBI primers and running Arm-PCR on CDR3 regions. TCRdb reprocessed the multiplex PCR reads via MiXCR and lists one record per CDR3 protein. The sample carries almost 450,000 distinct CDR3 sequences, about a sixth recorded once. Another study also made use of these data, one on T cells in Graves' hyperthyroidism and ophthalmopathy.

Sequenced material: peripheral blood mononuclear cells (PBMCs), taken at new diagnosis, from a patient treated with antithyroid drugs. These receptors all come from a woman aged 25 to 45 with Graves disease.

This clonotype appeared many times. J is TRBJ1-2 and V is TRBV7-2; D not resolved. The CDR3 consists of 14 residues. CDR1 and CDR2 from the germline V gene are SGHTA and FQGNSA. The V end was cut by 1 base, the J end by 6 bases, with 12 bases between. CDR3 sequence (DNA): TGTGCCAGCAGCTTAGAGGTGAATGCCCATGGCTACACCTTC. This codes for CASSLEVNAHGYTF.

The gene calls are TRBV19 and TRBJ1-1; 7 bases map to TRBD1. From germline, CDR1 is LNHDA and CDR2 SQIVND (reference sequence). The length of the CDR3 is 14 residues. The junction had 8 bases not matched to a gene; V was cut back by 6 bases and J by 4 bases. Here the CDR3 reads CASREGARSTEAFF. The CDR3 DNA sequence: TGTGCCAGTAGAGAGGGGGCGAGGAGCACTGAAGCTTTCTTT.

V and J are TRBV2 and TRBJ2-5; the match to TRBD2 covers 14 bases. The DNA matches TRBJ2-1 better at its end, which makes the J call doubtful. There are 14 residues in the CDR3. The germline V gene encodes CDR1 SNHLY and CDR2 FYNNEI. The CDR3 DNA sequence: TGTGCCAGCAGACGGACTAGCGGGGGGTACGCGCAGTTCTTC. Its translation is CASRRTSGGYAQFF.

This clonotype appeared many times. This chain connects TRBV28 to TRBJ2-3; D is uncertain. Trimming pared 3 bases from V and 0 bases from J, leaving 13 bases between. CDR1 and CDR2 (germline): MDHEN, SYDVKM. This CDR3 is built from 16 residues. The CDR3 DNA reads TGTGCCAGCAGTTTCTCTGGAGAGTTTAGCACAGATACGCAGTATTTT. Translated: CASSFSGEFSTDTQYF.

In its sample, this clonotype was seen many times. V and J are TRBV29-1 and TRBJ1-2; D gene uncertain. The germline V gene encodes CDR1 SQVTM and CDR2 ANQGSEA. The CDR3 runs 13 residues. The V gene lost 2 bases and the J gene lost 0 bases, with 7 bases spanning the gap. The CDR3 coding sequence is TGCAGCGTTGAATGGCGGACTAACTATGGCTACACCTTC. Translation gives CSVEWRTNYGYTF. Filled out from reference TRBV29-1 and TRBJ1-2, the complete variable domain reads SAVISQKPSRDICQRGTSLTIQCQVDSQVTMMFWYRQQPGQSLTLIATANQGSEATYESGFVIDKFPISRPNLTFSTLTVSNMSPEDSSIYLCSVEWRTNYGYTFGSGTRLTVV.

A word on this clonotype: It may be a read error: a sequence one base away is much more abundant. V usage is TRBV18 and J usage is TRBJ2-5; D not certain. Germline assignment: CDR1 KGHSH and CDR2 LQKENI. The CDR3 spans 12 residues. V lost 1 base to trimming and J lost 4 bases, with 4 bases between them. The chain's CDR3 is CASSPQPETQYF. The CDR3 bases are TGTGCCAGCTCACCACAACCAGAGACCCAGTACTTC.

This clonotype was recorded many times. The chain employs TRBV11-2 and TRBJ1-1; perhaps TRBD1 as D (6 bases). V lost 5 bases and J 4 bases, leaving 14 bases between the germline ends. The CDR3 runs 14 residues. From germline, CDR1 is SGHAT and CDR2 FQNNGV. CDR3 nucleotides: TGTGCCAGCAGCAAAGGAGGGGGTGGCACTGAAGCTTTCTTT. Translation: CASSKGGGGTEAFF.

This clonotype came up a few times. The chain recombines TRBV19 with TRBJ2-2; weak D call: TRBD1 (5 bases). Trimming removed 4 bases at V and 5 bases at J, with 17 bases between. Germline CDR1 is LNHDA and CDR2 is SQIVND (reference sequence). The CDR3 sequence is 16 residues long. CDR3 in amino acids: CASSNTTGRWTGELFF. DNA of the CDR3: TGTGCCAGTAGTAACACAACAGGTCGTTGGACCGGGGAGCTGTTTTTT.

This clonotype was seen ten or more times. Written as DNA, the CDR3 is TGTGCCAGCAGCCATCTCAACAGTGTCCCTGAAGCTTTCTTT. It specifies CASSHLNSVPEAFF. The V gene is TRBV3-1, the J gene TRBJ1-1, with no clear D. Germline assignment: CDR1 LGHDT and CDR2 YNNKEL (reference sequence). The germline V and J ends were trimmed by 3 bases and 6 bases, with 14 bases remaining between them. This CDR3 contains 14 residues.

This clonotype was observed many times. The chain carries TRBV18 and TRBJ2-1; D remains unclear. The V gene's germline CDR1 is KGHSH and CDR2 LQKENI. V was cut by 6 bases and J by 0 bases, with 21 bases left in between. CDR3 length: 18 residues. The CDR3 reads CASSRVKNGPYSYNEQFF. The CDR3 DNA follows: TGTGCCAGCTCCCGGGTGAAGAACGGCCCTTACTCCTACAATGAGCAGTTCTTC.